The 9 T cell receptor beta chains below come from one sample, sequenced in a study of OX40 agonist ivuxolimab in advanced cancers. TCRdb's table, derived via immunoSEQ multiplex PCR, lists solely in-frame clones and lacks some. Here the sample spans tens of thousands of clones, 80% being singletons. The sequenced sample was CD4+ or CD8+ T cells sorted from blood, obtained in a trial of the OX40 agonist ivuxolimab. Receptor source: an adult with an advanced solid tumor such as melanoma, head and neck, liver or kidney cancer.

The genes are TRBV5-4 and TRBJ2-3; 8 bases are a match to TRBD2. The germline CDR1 and CDR2 sequences are SGHNT and YYREEE (reference sequence). CDR3 length: 16 residues. V lost 3 bases to trimming and J lost 1 base; unmatched junction nucleotides: 7. CDR3 bases: TGTGCCAGCAGCTCGCGAAGGCGGGGGGGCACAGATACGCAGTATTTT. Its protein product is CASSSRRRGGTDTQYF. Variable domain in full (rest from reference TRBV5-4 and TRBJ2-3): ETGVTQSPTHLIKTRGQQVTLRCSSQSGHNTVSWYQQALGQGPQFIFQYYREEENGRGNFPPRFSGLQFPNYSSELNVNALELDDSALYLCASSSRRRGGTDTQYFGPGTRLTVL.

The chain couples TRBV5-5 to TRBJ2-5; 8 bases agree with TRBD2. CDR3 size: 15 residues. J lost 4 bases, V lost 3 bases, and 8 bases had no gene match. From germline, CDR1 is SGHKS and CDR2 YYEKEE (reference sequence). CDR3 amino acids: CASSYGTSGGETQYF. In nucleotides, the CDR3 is TGTGCCAGCAGCTACGGGACTAGTGGGGGAGAGACCCAGTACTTC.

This chain links TRBV16 with TRBJ1-5, with D hard to call. CDR1 and CDR2 (germline): KGHSY, FQNENV. The CDR3 has 12 amino acids. V was trimmed by 0 bases and J by 11 bases, leaving 8 bases between them. The CDR3 spells CASSQSGSSQHF. CDR3 sequence (DNA): TGTGCCAGCAGCCAATCGGGGTCGTCCCAGCATTTT.

As DNA, the CDR3 is TGCGCCAGCAGGGTCTTTTTGGCGGCAGATACGCAGTATTTT. It translates to CASRVFLAADTQYF. This chain uses TRBV4-3 with TRBJ2-3; D not resolved. The germline CDR1 and CDR2 sequences are LGHNA and YSLEER. Trimming shortened V by 6 bases and J by 4 bases, and 14 bases separated the two germline ends. The CDR3 extends over 14 amino acids.

V and J are TRBV18 and TRBJ2-5; no definite D call. Trimming shortened V by 3 bases and J by 5 bases, and 7 bases separated the two germline ends. Germline V lookup: CDR1 KGHSH, CDR2 LQKENI. CDR3 length: 12 amino acids. CDR3 region: CASSPDRETQYF. The CDR3 nucleotides read TGTGCCAGCTCACCGGACCGGGAGACCCAGTACTTC.

This clone was found a few times. The CDR3 is CSAPGLSGYTF. The CDR3 nucleotides read TGCAGCGCACCAGGGTTGAGCGGCTACACCTTC. V is TRBV29-1 and J is TRBJ1-2; TRBD1 might be the D (5 bases). Looked up from germline, CDR1 is SQVTM and CDR2 is ANQGSEA. The CDR3 totals 11 residues. Trimming left V 7 bases short and J 8 bases short, with 14 bases between.

This sequence joins TRBV7-2 and TRBJ2-7; 7 bases are shared with TRBD2. CDR3 length: 14 amino acids. The V gene's germline CDR1 is SGHTA and CDR2 FQGNSA. V lost 5 bases to trimming and J lost 7 bases; unmatched junction nucleotides: 11. CDR3 nucleotides: TGTGCCAGCAGCCCCCAATGGGGGGAGGGAGAGCAGTACTTC. Its translation: CASSPQWGEGEQYF.

This clone was recorded at least ten times. V gene TRBV2 combines with J gene TRBJ1-4, with 8 nucleotides matching TRBD1. CDR1 is SNHLY and CDR2 is FYNNEI in the germline V gene. The CDR3 extends over 14 amino acids. J was trimmed by 7 bases and V by 6 bases; bases with no gene match: 7. The CDR3 reads CASRTQGAGEKLFF. CDR3 nucleotide sequence: TGTGCCAGCAGAACGCAGGGGGCCGGTGAAAAACTGTTTTTT. Full variable domain (outside the CDR3, taken from reference TRBV2 and TRBJ1-4): EPEVTQTPSHQVTQMGQEVILRCVPISNHLYFYWYRQILGQKVEFLVSFYNNEISEKSEIFDDQFSVERPDGSNFTLKIRSTKLEDSAMYFCASRTQGAGEKLFFGSGTQLSVL.

This chain links TRBV5-1 with TRBJ1-5; 7 bases align to TRBD1. V lost 3 bases, J lost 1 base, and 4 bases stayed unmatched. This CDR3 is built from 15 residues. Germline V gives CDR1 SGHRS, CDR2 YFSETQ. The CDR3 reads CASSSSGGSNQPQHF. CDR3 sequence (DNA): TGCGCCAGCAGCTCCTCAGGGGGAAGCAATCAGCCCCAGCATTTT.